Below are 26 T cell receptor beta chains sequenced from a single sample in a study of neurological immune-mediated disorders. TCRdb analysed the 5' RACE reads with MiXCR anew, one entry per CDR3 protein. The repertoire holds tens of thousands of distinct CDR3 sequences, with approximately 4% as singletons. The specimen sequenced was PBMCs. These TCRs come from a woman aged 45 to 65 with multiple sclerosis.

This clonotype was seen at least ten times. The genes are TRBV7-2 and TRBJ1-3, with TRBD1 matching 8 bases. CDR1 is SGHTA, CDR2 FQGNSA, per germline. There are 15 residues in the CDR3. With 5 bases clipped from V and 4 bases from J, the junction kept 7 bases outside the gene matches. The CDR3 DNA reads as TGTGCCAGCAGCCATCGACAGGGGATCGGAAACACCATATATTTT. This sequence encodes CASSHRQGIGNTIYF.

This clonotype was seen at least ten times. The rearrangement uses TRBV7-9 and TRBJ2-1, with unresolved D. The CDR3 consists of 13 residues. V was trimmed by 1 base and J by 7 bases, leaving 8 bases between them. Germline V CDR1 and CDR2: SEHNR, FQNEAQ (reference sequence). The CDR3 sequence is CASSLGRRNEQFF. Written as DNA, the CDR3 is TGTGCCAGCAGCTTAGGGCGGCGGAATGAGCAGTTCTTC. Full variable domain (rest looked up from reference TRBV7-9 and TRBJ2-1): DTGVSQNPRHKITKRGQNVTFRCDPISEHNRLYWYRQTLGQGPEFLTYFQNEAQLEKSRLLSDRFSAERPKGSFSTLEIQRTEQGDSAMYLCASSLGRRNEQFFGPGTRLTVL.

This clonotype was observed at least ten times. The V call is TRBV20-1, the J call TRBJ1-2; no definite D call. Trimming shortened V by 1 base and J by 5 bases, and 5 bases separated the two germline ends. This CDR3 contains 11 residues. CDR1 is DFQATT and CDR2 is SNEGSKA in the germline V gene (reference sequence). The CDR3 DNA reads as TGCAGTGCTAGAGTAGGATATGGCTACACCTTC. Its protein is CSARVGYGYTF.

This clonotype was detected ten times or more. J is TRBJ2-1 and V is TRBV5-6; the D gene is possibly TRBD1 (6 bases). Germline values: CDR1 SGHDT, CDR2 YYEEEE. With 5 bases removed from V and 0 bases from J, the gap between germline ends came to 9 bases. The CDR3 contains 14 residues. As DNA, the CDR3 is TGTGCCAGCAGTCGGGACATCTCCTACAATGAGCAGTTCTTC. Translated, it gives CASSRDISYNEQFF.

This clonotype was seen repeatedly, ten times or more. The gene calls are TRBV4-1 and TRBJ2-5; 7 bases align to TRBD1. CDR3 length: 13 residues. Germline V gene data show CDR1 as MGHRA and CDR2 as YSYEKL. Trimming cost V 4 bases and J 3 bases; bases outside gene matches: 2. DNA of the CDR3: TGCGCCAGCAGCCTTGGGACAGAAGAGACCCAGTACTTC. Protein: CASSLGTEETQYF.

This clonotype appeared many times. The chain combines TRBV20-1 with TRBJ2-5, with D uncertain. The CDR3 covers 12 residues. Between the trimmed V and J ends, which lost 3 bases and 4 bases, there was a span of 9 bases. Germline lookup yields CDR1 DFQATT and CDR2 SNEGSKA (reference sequence). The DNA for the CDR3 is TGCAGTGCTAGGAGTATCGTAGAGACCCAGTACTTC. It yields the protein CSARSIVETQYF.

This clonotype was detected many times. J is TRBJ2-2 and V is TRBV12-3 or TRBV12-4; TRBD2 might be the D (5 bases). V was pared by 6 bases and J by 7 bases, with 12 bases between. The CDR3 extends over 13 amino acids. The DNA of the CDR3 is TGTGCCAGCAGATATGGGGAGTACGGGGAGCTGTTTTTT. This gives the protein CASRYGEYGELFF.

This clonotype was observed many times. The chain is built from TRBV9 and TRBJ2-1; TRBD1 aligns across 8 bases. Germline CDR1 is SGDLS and CDR2 is YYNGEE. The J segment lost 7 bases and the V segment lost 0 bases, leaving 6 bases of the junction unmatched. This CDR3 has 15 amino acids. The CDR3 nucleotides read TGTGCCAGCAGCGTAGGTGACAGGGGAAAAAATGAGCAGTTCTTC. Protein: CASSVGDRGKNEQFF.

Ten or more counts support this clonotype. The chain recombines TRBV7-2 with TRBJ1-1; the D gene is possibly TRBD1 (5 bases). The CDR3 contains 14 residues. Germline CDR1 is SGHTA and CDR2 is FQGNSA. Trimming cost V 2 bases and J 0 bases, with 7 bases left between them. CDR3 nucleotide sequence: TGTGCCAGCAGCTTATCAGGGATGAACACTGAAGCTTTCTTT. Translating it yields CASSLSGMNTEAFF.

The table lists this clonotype with many counts. The chain employs TRBV10-3 and TRBJ2-1, with 10 bases lining up with TRBD2. CDR1 is ENHRY and CDR2 is SYGVKD in the germline V gene. This CDR3 is 18 amino acids long. Unmatched junction bases numbered 9, after V lost 4 bases and J lost 0 bases. CDR3 nucleotides: TGTGCCATCAGTGGCCCTAGCGGGGGACTGATCTCCTACAATGAGCAGTTCTTC. It codes for CAISGPSGGLISYNEQFF.

The V and J genes are TRBV2 and TRBJ2-7; tentatively, D is TRBD1 (6 bases). Germline loops: CDR1 SNHLY, CDR2 FYNNEI. The CDR3 covers 13 residues. V gave up 7 bases and J gave up 6 bases, with 16 bases separating them. The CDR3 spells CASTRQGPGEQYF. In nucleotides, the CDR3 is TGTGCCAGCACCCGGCAGGGGCCGGGCGAGCAGTACTTC.

In its sample, this clonotype was seen many times. The chain employs TRBV5-1 and TRBJ2-2; D gene ambiguous. CDR3 length: 14 amino acids. With 3 bases removed from V and 4 bases from J, the gap between germline ends came to 10 bases. Germline V lookup: CDR1 SGHRS, CDR2 YFSETQ. Here the CDR3 reads CASSSRGFTGELFF. The CDR3 nucleotides are TGCGCCAGCAGCTCACGAGGCTTCACCGGGGAGCTGTTTTTT.

This clonotype was seen ten or more times. The chain couples TRBV7-8 to TRBJ2-1; D remains ambiguous. Germline V CDR1 and CDR2: SGHVS, FQNEAQ. This CDR3 has 16 amino acids. V lost 1 base, J lost 4 bases, and 14 bases lay in between. The CDR3 here is CASSLVGSPGYNEQFF. The CDR3 coding sequence is TGTGCCAGCAGCTTAGTGGGGTCCCCTGGGTACAATGAGCAGTTCTTC. Supplemented by reference TRBV7-8 and TRBJ2-1, the full variable domain reads GAGVSQSPRYKVAKRGQDVALRCDPISGHVSLFWYQQALGQGPEFLTYFQNEAQLDKSGLPSDRFFAERPEGSVSTLKIQRTQQEDSAVYLCASSLVGSPGYNEQFFGPGTRLTVL.

This clonotype has a count of ten or more. This chain uses TRBV3-1 with TRBJ2-7; TRBD2 agrees at 11 bases. Germline CDR1 is LGHDT and CDR2 is YNNKEL (reference sequence). This CDR3 contains 17 residues. The junction had 11 bases not matched to a gene; V was cut back by 1 base and J by 6 bases. CDR3: CASSQGRLAGSHGEQYF. The CDR3, as DNA: TGTGCCAGCAGCCAAGGACGACTAGCGGGGAGCCACGGCGAGCAGTACTTC.

This clonotype was seen at least ten times. The rearrangement uses TRBV20-1 and TRBJ2-5; D gene uncertain. There are 12 residues in the CDR3. Between the trimmed V and J ends, which lost 1 base and 2 bases, there was a span of 5 bases. Germline CDR1 and CDR2: DFQATT and SNEGSKA (reference sequence). The CDR3 coding sequence is TGCAGTGCTAGAGCTAGACAAGAGACCCAGTACTTC. Its translation: CSARARQETQYF.

This clonotype was seen repeatedly, ten times or more. V and J are TRBV7-2 and TRBJ2-1; no definite D call. This CDR3 region has 11 residues. V gave up 8 bases and J gave up 12 bases, with 14 bases separating them. The germline V gene has CDR1 SGHTA and CDR2 FQGNSA. CDR3 DNA sequence: TGTGCCAGCCGATCCGGAGTGACGCAGTTCTTC. The encoded protein is CASRSGVTQFF.

Many counts were recorded for this clonotype. The chain recombines TRBV12-3 or TRBV12-4 with TRBJ2-5; 7 bases fit TRBD1. The V and J ends lost 6 bases and 5 bases, in that order; junction bases with no gene match: 6. The CDR3 has 13 amino acids. The CDR3, as DNA: TGTGCCAGCAGAACAGGGGCCCACGAGACCCAGTACTTC. It codes for CASRTGAHETQYF.

This clonotype was seen many times. This chain links TRBV3-1 with TRBJ2-7; D might be TRBD1 or TRBD2, each matching 6 bases. Trimming shortened V by 3 bases and J by 5 bases, and 17 bases separated the two germline ends. CDR1 is LGHDT and CDR2 is YNNKEL in the germline V gene (reference sequence). CDR3 length equals 15 residues. DNA of the CDR3: TGTGCCAGCAGCCACGTCTCGTGGGGGGCGGACGAGCAGTACTTC. The encoded protein is CASSHVSWGADEQYF.

The sample holds many counts of this clonotype. V gene TRBV7-3 combines with J gene TRBJ2-3, with D possibly being TRBD1 or TRBD2 (5 bases each). Germline V gives CDR1 SGHTA, CDR2 FQGTGA. CDR3 length: 14 amino acids. Trimming took 2 bases from V and 6 from J, leaving 12 bases between them. The DNA of the CDR3 is TGTGCCAGCAGCTTAGTTGGGGGTATTGATACGCAGTATTTT. Protein product: CASSLVGGIDTQYF.

A word on this clonotype: A read error may explain this, as a much larger clone is one base away. J is TRBJ1-5 and V is TRBV7-2, with D maybe TRBD1 (5 bases). Germline V gene lookup returns CDR1 SGHTA and CDR2 FQGNSA. CDR3 size: 15 residues. The CDR3 DNA follows: TGTGCCGGCAGCCCTATGGGGCGTAGCAATCAGCCCCAGCATTTT. Translated: CAGSPMGRSNQPQHF. The entire variable domain, with the rest obtained from reference TRBV7-2 and TRBJ1-5, is as follows: GAGVSQSPSNKVTEKGKDVELRCDPISGHTALYWYRQSLGQGLEFLIYFQGNSAPDKSGLPSDRFSAERTGGSVSTLTIQRTQQEDSAVYLCAGSPMGRSNQPQHFGDGTRLSIL.

This clonotype was detected many times. J is TRBJ1-5 and V is TRBV15; D unclear. Germline assignment: CDR1 LNHNV and CDR2 YYDKDF (reference sequence). The CDR3 totals 15 residues. V dropped 0 bases and J dropped 1 base, with 7 bases sitting between them. This CDR3 reads CATSRDRGSNQPQHF. Written as DNA, the CDR3 is TGTGCCACCAGCAGAGATCGGGGAAGCAATCAGCCCCAGCATTTT.

This clonotype was seen at least ten times. The chain carries TRBV20-1 and TRBJ2-3, with TRBD1 as a possible D gene (5 bases). This CDR3 comprises 15 residues. Germline V gene sequence: CDR1 DFQATT, CDR2 SNEGSKA (reference sequence). V shed 6 bases and J shed 0 bases, with 16 bases lying between them. DNA of the CDR3: TGCAGTGCCCAGGGCAGTTTTGGGAGCACAGATACGCAGTATTTT. This encodes CSAQGSFGSTDTQYF.

There are many counts of this clonotype. V and J are TRBV5-1 and TRBJ1-1; no definite D call. The CDR3 covers 15 residues. Trimming shortened V by 4 bases and J by 0 bases, and 13 bases separated the two germline ends. Looked up from germline, CDR1 is SGHRS and CDR2 is YFSETQ. CDR3 sequence reads: CASSPREGMNTEAFF. The CDR3 DNA is TGCGCCAGCAGCCCCCGGGAAGGGATGAACACTGAAGCTTTCTTT.

This clonotype was detected many times. This chain joins TRBV3-1 and TRBJ1-3; D is uncertain. The germline gives CDR1 LGHDT, CDR2 YNNKEL (reference sequence). Deletions cut 3 bases from V and 0 bases from J, with 9 bases between. The length of the CDR3 is 15 residues. This CDR3 is CASSHNRLSGNTIYF. CDR3 DNA sequence: TGTGCCAGCAGCCATAATCGACTCTCTGGAAACACCATATATTTT.

This clonotype was counted many times. The rearrangement uses TRBV2 and TRBJ2-1, with unresolved D. The V end lost 10 bases, the J end lost 7 bases, and 14 bases lay between the germline ends. The V gene's germline CDR1 is SNHLY and CDR2 FYNNEI. The length of the CDR3 is 12 residues. This chain's CDR3 is CAIQTDINEQFF. The CDR3 DNA reads TGTGCCATCCAGACGGATATTAATGAGCAGTTCTTC.

This clonotype was picked up many times. This rearrangement joins TRBV5-1 to TRBJ2-1; no clear D gene. The CDR3 contains 11 residues. The V gene lost 5 bases and the J gene lost 6 bases, with 6 bases spanning the gap. Germline loops: CDR1 SGHRS, CDR2 YFSETQ. CDR3 sequence: CASRLTNEQFF. In nucleotides, the CDR3 is TGCGCCAGCAGGTTAACCAATGAGCAGTTCTTC.